The 21 T cell receptor beta chains listed next were all sequenced from one sample in a study of T cell responses to AZD1222 COVID-19 vaccine. Generated by immunoSEQ multiplex PCR, the TCRdb table keeps only in-frame clones and is missing some. Here the sample spans more than 110,000 clones, just over 85% being singletons. Sequenced here: peripheral blood, sampled on day 0 of AZD1222 vaccination. The source of these receptors is an adult in good health.

The genes are TRBV7-9 and TRBJ2-7; D remains ambiguous. This CDR3 is 14 amino acids long. Trimming removed 2 bases at V and 2 bases at J, with 10 bases between. Germline-derived CDR1 and CDR2 are SEHNR and FQNEAQ (reference sequence). CDR3 sequence (DNA): TGTGCCAGCAGCTTAACCAGAGAGGCCTACGAGCAGTACTTC. Protein sequence: CASSLTREAYEQYF.

The V call is TRBV28, the J call TRBJ1-2; 7 nucleotides align to TRBD1. The V and J ends lost 5 bases and 6 bases, in that order; junction bases with no gene match: 12. This CDR3 has 15 residues. Germline V CDR1 and CDR2: MDHEN, SYDVKM. CDR3: CASSPFSGTAHGYTF. Written as DNA, the CDR3 is TGTGCCAGCAGTCCCTTCTCCGGGACAGCCCATGGCTACACCTTC.

This clone came up once. The chain uses TRBV7-9 and TRBJ1-5; D is uncertain. This CDR3 has 15 amino acids. Looked up from germline, CDR1 is SEHNR and CDR2 is FQNEAQ (reference sequence). The germline V and J ends were trimmed by 8 bases and 0 bases, with 14 bases remaining between them. The CDR3 coding sequence is TGTGCCAGCGGAGAAGGCCTTTATAGCAATCAGCCCCAGCATTTT. Its protein is CASGEGLYSNQPQHF.

The chain is built from TRBV2 and TRBJ2-7; 8 bases match TRBD1. The CDR3 is 14 amino acids. V trimming: 6 bases; J trimming: 5 bases; junction bases outside the gene matches: 9. Germline loops: CDR1 SNHLY, CDR2 FYNNEI. CDR3 amino acids: CASREDRVIHEQYF. CDR3 DNA: TGTGCCAGCAGGGAGGACAGGGTTATCCACGAGCAGTACTTC.

V is TRBV29-1 and J is TRBJ2-3, with a tentative D call TRBD2 (7 bases). Germline V gives CDR1 SQVTM, CDR2 ANQGSEA. The ends were cut back, 0 bases at V and 3 bases at J, with 13 bases in the middle. This CDR3 region has 15 residues. The chain's CDR3 is CSVEDRGRGTDTQYF. The DNA of the CDR3 is TGCAGCGTTGAAGATCGGGGGAGGGGGACAGATACGCAGTATTTT.

The chain combines TRBV9 with TRBJ2-7, with D possibly called TRBD1 or TRBD2 (5 bases each). The germline gives CDR1 SGDLS, CDR2 YYNGEE. The V end lost 4 bases, the J end lost 3 bases, and 11 bases lay between the germline ends. This CDR3 region has 13 residues. The chain's CDR3 is CASSPREYYEQYF. CDR3 DNA: TGTGCCAGCAGCCCCAGGGAGTACTACGAGCAGTACTTC.

The V and J genes are TRBV6-2 or TRBV6-3 and TRBJ1-5; TRBD1 is a possible D gene (5 bases). In germline, CDR1 is MNHEY, CDR2 SVGEGT. V was clipped by 5 bases and J by 1 base, with 24 bases between them. The CDR3 is 19 amino acids. The CDR3 loop reads CASSPLGKGRSRSNQPQHF. The DNA of the CDR3 is TGTGCCAGCAGTCCACTCGGAAAGGGGCGAAGTAGGAGCAATCAGCCCCAGCATTTT.

This chain links TRBV6-5 with TRBJ1-3, with 8 bases identical to TRBD1. This CDR3 is built from 14 residues. Germline CDR1 reads MNHEY; CDR2 reads SVGAGI. The V and J ends lost 5 bases and 3 bases, in that order; junction bases with no gene match: 3. The CDR3 is CASSLTGVGNTIYF. CDR3 DNA sequence: TGTGCCAGCAGTCTGACAGGGGTTGGAAACACCATATATTTT.

In this sample, this clone turned up a few times. V is TRBV18 and J is TRBJ1-2, with D possibly being TRBD1 (5 bases). The CDR3 contains 13 residues. CDR1 and CDR2 from the germline V gene are KGHSH and LQKENI. The V end lost 5 bases, the J end lost 0 bases, and 7 bases lay between the germline ends. The CDR3 sequence is CASSTGPNYGYTF. CDR3 DNA: TGTGCCAGCTCAACGGGGCCTAACTATGGCTACACCTTC.

The chain employs TRBV7-7 and TRBJ2-1; D gene uncertain. CDR1 is SSHAT, CDR2 FNYEAQ, per germline (reference sequence). V gave up 3 bases and J gave up 2 bases, with 5 bases separating them. CDR3 length equals 13 residues. In DNA, the CDR3 is TGTGCCAGCAGCTTGGGAACCTACAATGAGCAGTTCTTC. Encoded protein: CASSLGTYNEQFF.

The CDR3 bases are TGTGCCAGCAGCCTCGGGACACTTAACTTCCTCTTAAGTATGTTGAACACTGAAGCTTTCTTT. As protein: CASSLGTLNFLLSMLNTEAFF. The chain joins TRBV14 to TRBJ1-1, with D possibly matching TRBD1 (6 bases). The CDR3 has 21 residues. CDR1 and CDR2 (germline): SGHDN, FVKESK. Trimming stripped 4 bases from V and 0 bases from J, with 30 bases between. Full variable domain (rest looked up from reference TRBV14 and TRBJ1-1): EAGVTQFPSHSVIEKGQTVTLRCDPISGHDNLYWYRRVMGKEIKFLLHFVKESKQDESGMPNNRFLAERTGGTYSTLKVQPAELEDSGVYFCASSLGTLNFLLSMLNTEAFFGQGTRLTVV.

This chain connects TRBV28 to TRBJ2-1, with TRBD2 matching 12 bases. The germline V gene encodes CDR1 MDHEN and CDR2 SYDVKM. V dropped 6 bases and J dropped 0; count of bases not matched to a gene: 15. CDR3 length equals 20 residues. The chain's CDR3 is CASRGLGTSGPKSSYNEQFF. CDR3 nucleotides: TGTGCCAGCAGGGGCCTGGGGACTAGCGGGCCGAAGAGCTCCTACAATGAGCAGTTCTTC.

This chain links TRBV7-3 with TRBJ2-2; unclear D gene. CDR3 length equals 13 residues. V was shortened by 6 bases and J by 6 bases, with 11 bases between the two germline ends. Germline loops: CDR1 SGHTA, CDR2 FQGTGA. The CDR3 loop reads CASRNPPPGELFF. The CDR3 DNA is TGTGCCAGCAGAAATCCCCCCCCCGGGGAGCTGTTTTTT.

The chain recombines TRBV7-6 with TRBJ1-3; TRBD1 aligns across 9 bases. Germline V gene sequence: CDR1 SGHVS, CDR2 FNYEAQ. With V trimmed by 5 bases and J by 0 bases, 5 bases remained unmatched. The CDR3 has 16 amino acids. The CDR3 region is CASSRTGVSSGNTIYF. DNA for the CDR3: TGTGCCAGCAGCAGGACAGGGGTATCCTCTGGAAACACCATATATTTT.

This clone was counted between two and nine times. This chain connects TRBV19 to TRBJ1-4; TRBD1 aligns across 7 bases. This CDR3 is 15 amino acids long. Germline CDR1 is LNHDA and CDR2 is SQIVND (reference sequence). V shed 3 bases, J shed 3 bases, and the junction held 4 bases outside the gene matches. The CDR3 region has the DNA TGTGCCAGTAGTATTGACAGGGTGCCTAATGAAAAACTGTTTTTT. Its translation is CASSIDRVPNEKLFF.

The CDR3 spells CASSQGRTTGELFF. The DNA of the CDR3 is TGTGCCAGCAGCCAAGGCAGGACCACCGGGGAGCTGTTTTTT. V and J are TRBV3-1 (or the pseudogene TRBV3-2) and TRBJ2-2; D is uncertain. CDR3 length: 14 residues. The germline CDR1 and CDR2 sequences are LGHDT and YNNKEL (reference sequence). Trimming removed 1 base at V and 4 bases at J, with 7 bases between.

This chain uses TRBV3-1 (or the pseudogene TRBV3-2) with TRBJ2-7; perhaps TRBD1 as D (5 bases). The V end was cut by 1 base, the J end by 0 bases, with 13 bases between. This CDR3 has 16 amino acids. The V gene's germline CDR1 is LGHDT and CDR2 YNNKEL (reference sequence). CDR3 protein: CASSQAGQGSSYEQYF. The CDR3 bases are TGTGCCAGCAGCCAAGCCGGTCAGGGAAGCTCCTACGAGCAGTACTTC.

V usage is TRBV6-2 or TRBV6-3 and J usage is TRBJ2-7; 7 bases agree with TRBD1. The ends lost 7 bases at V and 1 base at J; junction bases unmatched: 7. Germline CDR1 reads MNHEY; CDR2 reads SVGEGT. The CDR3 contains 14 residues. CDR3 bases: TGTGCCAGCAACCCGACAGGGCAATCCTACGAGCAGTACTTC. The encoded protein is CASNPTGQSYEQYF.

CDR3 nucleotides: TGTGCCAGCAATACAGGGGGCCAAGAGACCCAGTACTTC. Its protein product is CASNTGGQETQYF. J is TRBJ2-5 and V is TRBV28, with 8 nucleotides matching TRBD1. The CDR3 consists of 13 residues. Looked up from germline, CDR1 is MDHEN and CDR2 is SYDVKM. Trimming took 7 bases from V and 1 from J; bases not matched to a gene: 2. Complete variable domain (other parts from reference TRBV28 and TRBJ2-5): DVKVTQSSRYLVKRTGEKVFLECVQDMDHENMFWYRQDPGLGLRLIYFSYDVKMKEKGDIPEGYSVSREKKERFSLILESASTNQTSMYLCASNTGGQETQYFGPGTRLLVL.

The V gene is TRBV19, the J gene TRBJ1-1; D uncertain. The CDR3 totals 12 residues. Between the trimmed V and J ends, which lost 5 bases and 6 bases, there was a span of 10 bases. Germline V gene sequence: CDR1 LNHDA, CDR2 SQIVND (reference sequence). This CDR3 is CASSASDPEAFF. The CDR3 bases are TGTGCCAGTAGTGCCTCAGATCCTGAAGCTTTCTTT.

This clone was found a few times. The V gene is TRBV28, the J gene TRBJ1-3, with unresolved D. The CDR3 consists of 14 residues. Trimming took off 4 bases at V and 6 bases at J, with 13 bases between the two ends. Germline assignment: CDR1 MDHEN and CDR2 SYDVKM. CDR3 region: CASSSPGVQNTIYF. In DNA form, the CDR3 reads TGTGCCAGCAGTTCCCCGGGAGTTCAAAACACCATATATTTT.